These T cell receptor beta chains were read from a single sample in a study of cytomegalovirus exposure and HLA in healthy donors. Repertoires were generated with immunoSEQ multiplex PCR, while TCRdb's copy carries only in-frame clones and drops some. The sample consists of around 130,000 clones, 65% to 80% of them appearing once. Material for sequencing was PBMCs. These receptors came from a woman aged 40 to 50 in good health and CMV-seronegative. CDR3s include the opening cysteine and the closing phenylalanine or tryptophan. The order of the fields is CDR3 length, V gene, CDR3 protein.

13	TRBV4-2	CASSQKAWETQYF
14	TRBV28	CASTSEHYNSPLHF
15	TRBV28	CASRNDDLGLLAQYF
14	TRBV7-6	CASSPAGGTGELFF
15	TRBV29-1	CSVKLRARADNEQFF
13	TRBV6-5	CATRTRSTDTQYF
14	TRBV5-1	CASSPGTSSNEQFF
16	TRBV11-2	CASSLPTSGPSGEQFF
14	TRBV28	CASSTSHNTYEQYF
12	TRBV11-2	CASSPGVGELFF
14	TRBV19	CASSGQGAFNEQFF
15	TRBV7-8	CASSLNNGLHNEQFF
17	TRBV9	CASSGVASGGAANGLTF
14	TRBV27	CASRPLAGGREQYF
13	TRBV7-2	CAISYSGLETQYF
16	TRBV9	CASPLGSVAYNSPLHF
13	TRBV27	CASSPRTGEGYTF
14	TRBV18	CASSPPAGGETQYF
16	TRBV5-6	CASSSGTRTFTDTQYF
14	TRBV5-1	CASSPGHRDNEQFF
19	TRBV4-2	CASSLTTTGVREGYNEQFF
13	TRBV19	CASSIDQVGGYTF
15	TRBV5-6	CASSLAGDSTDTQYF
14	TRBV19	CASNGQGAYQPQHF
11	TRBV20-1	CSVWYEAKLFF
14	TRBV6-5	CASSLGQGLSPQHF
16	TRBV7-9	CSSSLFWDRRNTEAFF
15	TRBV18	CASSLNPTGESEQYF
12	TRBV30	CAWSRSGDKQYF
14	TRBV5-1	CASSLESLYAEQFF
13	TRBV9	CASNRGGAETQYF
14	TRBV7-2	CASSSPNLVYEQYF
13	TRBV18	CASSPRQTYEQYF
16	TRBV19	CASSIFSEGKTYEQYF
15	TRBV28	CASYRSGSSSYEQYF
20	TRBV28	CASSFLASGSPTVLSYEQYF
13	TRBV23-1	CASSQSALARQFF
13	TRBV29-1	CSVETGREETQYF